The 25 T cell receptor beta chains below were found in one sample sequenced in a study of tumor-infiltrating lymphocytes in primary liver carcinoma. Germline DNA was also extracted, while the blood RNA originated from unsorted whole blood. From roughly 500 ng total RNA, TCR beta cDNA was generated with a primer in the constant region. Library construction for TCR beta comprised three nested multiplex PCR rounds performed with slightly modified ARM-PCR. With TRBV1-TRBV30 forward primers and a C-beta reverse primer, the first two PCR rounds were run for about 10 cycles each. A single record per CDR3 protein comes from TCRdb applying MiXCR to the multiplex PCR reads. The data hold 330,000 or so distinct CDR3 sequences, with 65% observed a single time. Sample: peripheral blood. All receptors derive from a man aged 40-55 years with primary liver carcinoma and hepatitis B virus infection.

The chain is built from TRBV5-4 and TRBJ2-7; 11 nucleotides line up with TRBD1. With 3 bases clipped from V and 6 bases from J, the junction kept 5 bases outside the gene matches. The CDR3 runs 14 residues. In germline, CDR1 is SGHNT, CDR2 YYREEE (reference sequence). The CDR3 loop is CASSSGTGGSEQYF. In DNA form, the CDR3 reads TGTGCCAGCAGCTCCGGGACAGGGGGGTCCGAGCAGTACTTC.

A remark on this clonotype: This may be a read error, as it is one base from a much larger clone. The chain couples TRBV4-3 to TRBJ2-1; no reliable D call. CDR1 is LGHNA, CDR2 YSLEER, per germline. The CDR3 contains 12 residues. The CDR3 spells CAGSQPNGEQFF. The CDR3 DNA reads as TGCGCCGGCAGCCAACCGAACGGGGAGCAGTTCTTC.

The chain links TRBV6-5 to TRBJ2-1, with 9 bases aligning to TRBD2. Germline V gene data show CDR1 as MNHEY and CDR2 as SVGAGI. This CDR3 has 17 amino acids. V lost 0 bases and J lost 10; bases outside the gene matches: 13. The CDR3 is CASSYSIWRGTSCEQFF. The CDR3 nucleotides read TGTGCCAGCAGTTACTCTATCTGGCGGGGGACTAGCTGCGAGCAGTTCTTC.

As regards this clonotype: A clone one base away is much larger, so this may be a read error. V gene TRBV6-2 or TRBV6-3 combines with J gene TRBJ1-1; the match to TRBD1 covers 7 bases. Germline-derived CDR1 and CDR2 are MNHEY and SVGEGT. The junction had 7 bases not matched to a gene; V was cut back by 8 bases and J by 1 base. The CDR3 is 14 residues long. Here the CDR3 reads CASGFTGANTEAFF. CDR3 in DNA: TGTGCCAGCGGATTTACAGGGGCGAACACTGAAGCTTTCTTT.

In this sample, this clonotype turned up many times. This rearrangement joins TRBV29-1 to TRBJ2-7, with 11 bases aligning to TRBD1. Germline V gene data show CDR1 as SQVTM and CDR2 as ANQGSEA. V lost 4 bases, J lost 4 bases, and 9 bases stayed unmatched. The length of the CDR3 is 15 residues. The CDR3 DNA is TGCAGCGTTGGAGGCCGGACAGGGGGCTTGTACGAGCAGTACTTC. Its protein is CSVGGRTGGLYEQYF.

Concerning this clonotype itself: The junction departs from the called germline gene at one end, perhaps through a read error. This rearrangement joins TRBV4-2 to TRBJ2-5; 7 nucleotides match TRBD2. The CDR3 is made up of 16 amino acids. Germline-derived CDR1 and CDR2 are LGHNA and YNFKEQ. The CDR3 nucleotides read TGTGCTAGCAGCCAAGATCCCTCGGGGGGAGAAGAGACTCAGTACTTC. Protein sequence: CASSQDPSGGEETQYF.

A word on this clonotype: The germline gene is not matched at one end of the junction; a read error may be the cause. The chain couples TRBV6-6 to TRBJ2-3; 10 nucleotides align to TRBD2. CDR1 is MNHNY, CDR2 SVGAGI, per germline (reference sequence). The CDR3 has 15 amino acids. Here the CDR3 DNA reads TGTGTCAGCAGTACTAGCGGGGTGAGCCTAGATACGCAGTATTTT. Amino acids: CVSSTSGVSLDTQYF.

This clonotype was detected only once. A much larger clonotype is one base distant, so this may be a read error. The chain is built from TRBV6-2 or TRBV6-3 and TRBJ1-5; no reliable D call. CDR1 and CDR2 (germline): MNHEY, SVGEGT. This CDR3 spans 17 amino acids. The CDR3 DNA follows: TGTGCCAGCAGTTACTCGATCCGGTACGGACTCAATCAGCCCCAGCTTTTT. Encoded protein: CASSYSIRYGLNQPQLF.

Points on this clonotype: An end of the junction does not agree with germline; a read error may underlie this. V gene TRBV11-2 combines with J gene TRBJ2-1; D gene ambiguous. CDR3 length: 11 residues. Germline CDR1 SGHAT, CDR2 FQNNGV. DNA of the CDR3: TGTACCAGCAGCTTTTCGGGTGAGCAGTTCTTC. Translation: CTSSFSGEQFF.

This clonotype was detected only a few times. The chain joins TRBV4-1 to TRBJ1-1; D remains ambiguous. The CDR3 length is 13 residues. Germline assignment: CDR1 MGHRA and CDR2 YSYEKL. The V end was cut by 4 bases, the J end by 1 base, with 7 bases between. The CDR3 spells CASSRTSNTEAFF. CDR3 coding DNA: TGCGCCAGCAGCCGTACATCGAACACTGAAGCTTTCTTT.

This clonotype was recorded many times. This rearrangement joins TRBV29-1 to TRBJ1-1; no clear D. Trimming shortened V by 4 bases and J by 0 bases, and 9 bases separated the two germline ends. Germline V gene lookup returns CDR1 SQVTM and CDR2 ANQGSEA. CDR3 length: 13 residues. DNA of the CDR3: TGCAGCGTTGCAAGAGGGATGAACACTGAAGCTTTCTTT. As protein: CSVARGMNTEAFF.

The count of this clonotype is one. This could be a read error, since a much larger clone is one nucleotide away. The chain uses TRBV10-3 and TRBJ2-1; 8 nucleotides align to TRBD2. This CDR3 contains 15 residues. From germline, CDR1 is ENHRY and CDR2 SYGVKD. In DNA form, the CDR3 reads TGTGTCATCAGTGAAAGCGGGAGCTCCTACAATGAGCAGTTCTTC. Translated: CVISESGSSYNEQFF.

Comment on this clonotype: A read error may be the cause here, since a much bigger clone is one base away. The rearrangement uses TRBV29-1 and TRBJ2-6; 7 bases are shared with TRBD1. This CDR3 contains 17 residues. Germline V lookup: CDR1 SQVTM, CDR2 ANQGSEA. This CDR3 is CSVGEGQRTSAANVLTF. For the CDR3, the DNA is TGCAGCGTTGGTGAGGGACAGAGAACCTCTGCGGCCAACGTCCTGACTTTC.

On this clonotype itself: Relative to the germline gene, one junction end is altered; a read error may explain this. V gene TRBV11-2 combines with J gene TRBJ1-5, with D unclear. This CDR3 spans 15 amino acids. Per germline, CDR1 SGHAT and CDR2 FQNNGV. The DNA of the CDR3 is TGTGCCAGCAGCTTAAGTGGTGTGGTTGTTCAGTCCCAGCATTTT. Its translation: CASSLSGVVVQSQHF.

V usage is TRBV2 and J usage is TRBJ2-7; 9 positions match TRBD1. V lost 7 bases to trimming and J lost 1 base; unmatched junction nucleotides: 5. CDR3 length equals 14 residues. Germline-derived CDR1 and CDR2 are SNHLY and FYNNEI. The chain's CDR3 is CASTVTGGSYEQYF. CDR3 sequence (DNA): TGTGCCAGCACCGTGACAGGGGGGTCCTACGAGCAGTACTTC.

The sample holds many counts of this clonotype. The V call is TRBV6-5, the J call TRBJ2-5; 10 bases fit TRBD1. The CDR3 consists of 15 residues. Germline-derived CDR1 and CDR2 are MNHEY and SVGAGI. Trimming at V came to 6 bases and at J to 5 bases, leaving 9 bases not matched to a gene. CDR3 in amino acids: CASRDPGQGRETQYF. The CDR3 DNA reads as TGTGCCAGCAGGGACCCGGGACAGGGGAGGGAGACCCAGTACTTC.

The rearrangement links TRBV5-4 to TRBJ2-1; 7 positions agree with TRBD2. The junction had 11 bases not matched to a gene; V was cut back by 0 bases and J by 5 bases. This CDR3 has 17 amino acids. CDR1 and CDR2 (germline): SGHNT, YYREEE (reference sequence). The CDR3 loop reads CASSLEPFAGVNNEQFF. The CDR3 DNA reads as TGTGCCAGCAGCTTGGAACCGTTTGCGGGAGTTAACAATGAGCAGTTCTTC.

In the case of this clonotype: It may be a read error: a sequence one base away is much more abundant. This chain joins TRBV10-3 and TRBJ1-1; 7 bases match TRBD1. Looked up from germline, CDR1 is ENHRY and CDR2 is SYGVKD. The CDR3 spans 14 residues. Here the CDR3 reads CASRQGESNTEASF. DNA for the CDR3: TGTGCCAGCAGACAGGGCGAATCCAACACTGAAGCTTCCTTT.

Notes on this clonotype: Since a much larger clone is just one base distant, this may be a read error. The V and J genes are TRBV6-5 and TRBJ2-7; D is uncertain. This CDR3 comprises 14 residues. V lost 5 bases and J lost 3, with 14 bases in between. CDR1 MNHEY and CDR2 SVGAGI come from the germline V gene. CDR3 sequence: CASSERRDDYEQYF. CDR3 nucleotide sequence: TGTGCCAGCAGTGAACGGCGTGATGACTACGAGCAGTACTTC.

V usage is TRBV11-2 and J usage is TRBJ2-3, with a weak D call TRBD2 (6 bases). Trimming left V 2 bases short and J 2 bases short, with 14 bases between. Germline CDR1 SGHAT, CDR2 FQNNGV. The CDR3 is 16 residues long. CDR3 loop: CASSLCSTSITDTQYF. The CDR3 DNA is TGTGCCAGCAGCTTATGTAGTACTAGCATCACAGATACGCAGTATTTT.

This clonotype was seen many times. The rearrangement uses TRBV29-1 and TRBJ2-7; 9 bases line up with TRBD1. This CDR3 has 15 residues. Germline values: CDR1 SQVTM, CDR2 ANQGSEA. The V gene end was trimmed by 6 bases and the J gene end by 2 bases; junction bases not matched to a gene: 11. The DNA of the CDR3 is TGCAGCGTCCTTAAACTCCGGGACAGGGCCTACGAGCAGTACTTC. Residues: CSVLKLRDRAYEQYF.

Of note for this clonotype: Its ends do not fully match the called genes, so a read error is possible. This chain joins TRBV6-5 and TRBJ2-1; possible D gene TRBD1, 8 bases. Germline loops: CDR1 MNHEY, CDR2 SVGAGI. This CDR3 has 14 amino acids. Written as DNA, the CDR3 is TGTGACAGCGGGGCCGGGACAGGCTTCGATGAGCAGTTCTTC. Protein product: CDSGAGTGFDEQFF.

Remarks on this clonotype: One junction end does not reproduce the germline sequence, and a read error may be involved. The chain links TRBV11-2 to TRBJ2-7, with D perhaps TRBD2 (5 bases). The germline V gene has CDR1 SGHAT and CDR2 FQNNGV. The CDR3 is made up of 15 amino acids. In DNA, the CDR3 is TGTGCCGGCAGCTTCTACATGGGTCGGGAACACGAACAGTACTTC. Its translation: CAGSFYMGREHEQYF.

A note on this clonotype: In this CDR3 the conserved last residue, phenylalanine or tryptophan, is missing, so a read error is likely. The CDR3 loop is CASSAISWTGLGEKLFL. Here the CDR3 DNA reads TGTGCCAGCAGTGCAATTTCTTGGACAGGGTTGGGTGAAAAACTGTTTCTT. V is TRBV6-1 and J is TRBJ1-4; 8 bases agree with TRBD1. CDR3 length: 17 amino acids. Germline assignment: CDR1 MNHNS and CDR2 SASEGT. V was clipped by 4 bases and J by 7 bases; unmatched bases: 14.

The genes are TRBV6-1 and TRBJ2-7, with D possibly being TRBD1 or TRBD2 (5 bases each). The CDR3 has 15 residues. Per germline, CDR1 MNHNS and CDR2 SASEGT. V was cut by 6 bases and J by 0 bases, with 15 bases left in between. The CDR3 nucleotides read TGTGCCAGCAGCCCCCGGGACCCCCCCTCCTACGAGCAGTACTTC. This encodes CASSPRDPPSYEQYF.